This T cell receptor (beta chain) comes out of a study of T cell responses to AZD1222 COVID-19 vaccine. Libraries were prepared by immunoSEQ multiplex PCR; TCRdb keeps only in-frame clonotypes and omits some of them. The sample includes some 200,000 clones, approximately 93% of them seen just once. Per germline, CDR1 MDHEN and CDR2 SYDVKM. J lost 8 bases, V lost 6 bases, and 10 bases had no gene match. The CDR3 is 14 residues long. The chain carries TRBV28 and TRBJ1-2; the match to TRBD1 covers 9 bases. This specimen was peripheral blood, taken 28 days after the second AZD1222 dose. The receptor was derived from an adult who received the AZD1222 COVID-19 vaccine. CDR3: CASRTAGQGGGYTF. CDR3 nucleotides: TGTGCCAGCAGGACCGCGGGACAGGGAGGCGGCTACACCTTC.